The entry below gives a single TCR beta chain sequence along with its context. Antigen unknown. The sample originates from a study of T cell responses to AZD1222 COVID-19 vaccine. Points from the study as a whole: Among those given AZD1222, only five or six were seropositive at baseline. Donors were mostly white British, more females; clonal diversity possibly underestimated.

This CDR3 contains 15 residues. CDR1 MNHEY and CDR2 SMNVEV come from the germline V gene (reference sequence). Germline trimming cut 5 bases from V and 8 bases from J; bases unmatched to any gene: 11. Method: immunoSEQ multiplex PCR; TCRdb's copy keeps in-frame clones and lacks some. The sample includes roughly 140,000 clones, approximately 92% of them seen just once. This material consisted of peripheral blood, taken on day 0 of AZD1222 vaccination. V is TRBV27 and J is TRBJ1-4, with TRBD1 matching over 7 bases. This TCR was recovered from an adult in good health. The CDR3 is CASSPYRGSREKLFF. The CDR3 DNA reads TGTGCCAGCAGTCCATACAGGGGTTCGAGGGAAAAACTGTTTTTT. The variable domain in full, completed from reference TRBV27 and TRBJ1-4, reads EAQVTQNPRYLITVTGKKLTVTCSQNMNHEYMSWYRQDPGLGLRQIYYSMNVEVTDKGDVPEGYKVSRKEKRNFPLILESPSPNQTSLYFCASSPYRGSREKLFFGSGTQLSVL.